This passage covers 18 T cell receptor beta chains from one sample sequenced in a study of blood T cell repertoires in COVID-19. Libraries were prepared by immunoSEQ multiplex PCR; TCRdb keeps only in-frame clonotypes and omits some of them. The sample contains 85,000 to 110,000 clones, nearly 90% of which appear only once. Sample: peripheral blood. These receptors all come from a man in his fifties in a cohort sampled during active COVID-19.

The chain has TRBV21-1 and TRBJ1-3; the D segment call TRBD1 is taken from the table without a DNA check. TRBV21-1 corresponds to a pseudogene. The CDR3 has 16 residues. The CDR3: CASSKTGFSSGNTIYF. The CDR3 region has the DNA TGTGCCAGCAGCAAAACAGGGTTTAGCTCTGGAAACACCATATATTTT.

This clone has a single count. The rearrangement uses TRBV28 and TRBJ1-1; TRBD1 matches 10 bases. Germline lookup yields CDR1 MDHEN and CDR2 SYDVKM. This CDR3 region has 16 residues. Trimming took 5 bases from V and 4 from J; bases not matched to a gene: 10. The CDR3 nucleotides are TGTGCCAGCAGTAGGGCTGGGACAGGGGCCGCCACTGAAGCTTTCTTT. Its translation: CASSRAGTGAATEAFF.

Only one count was recorded for this clone. The chain couples TRBV29-1 to TRBJ1-4; TRBD1 agrees at 9 bases. The V segment lost 7 bases and the J segment 10 bases; nucleotides outside the gene matches: 10. This CDR3 contains 13 residues. Germline V gene lookup returns CDR1 SQVTM and CDR2 ANQGSEA. DNA of the CDR3: TGCAGCGCTTGGGGACAGGGAGCGGGAAAACTGTTTTTT. Residues: CSAWGQGAGKLFF.

This clone has only a few counts. This rearrangement joins TRBV7-9 to TRBJ1-5; D perhaps matches TRBD1 (6 bases). CDR1 and CDR2 from the germline V gene are SEHNR and FQNEAQ (reference sequence). V was pared by 5 bases and J by 5 bases, with 7 bases between. CDR3 length equals 12 residues. The CDR3 is CASSPGDQPQHF. The CDR3 bases are TGTGCCAGCAGCCCAGGGGATCAGCCCCAGCATTTT. Full variable domain (outside the CDR3, taken from reference TRBV7-9 and TRBJ1-5): DTGVSQNPRHKITKRGQNVTFRCDPISEHNRLYWYRQTLGQGPEFLTYFQNEAQLEKSRLLSDRFSAERPKGSFSTLEIQRTEQGDSAMYLCASSPGDQPQHFGDGTRLSIL.

In nucleotides, the CDR3 is TGCGCCAGCCGATTACGACAGGGGGAAGGCACAGATACGCAGTATTTT. Amino acid sequence: CASRLRQGEGTDTQYF. The rearrangement links TRBV5-1 to TRBJ2-3; 9 bases are shared with TRBD1. V was clipped by 7 bases and J by 1 base; unmatched bases: 10. CDR3 size: 16 residues. CDR1 is SGHRS and CDR2 is YFSETQ in the germline V gene.

V usage is TRBV7-8 and J usage is TRBJ2-1; 9 bases are shared with TRBD2. CDR1 and CDR2 (germline): SGHVS, FQNEAQ. Trimming took 5 bases from V and 0 from J; bases not matched to a gene: 5. This CDR3 contains 16 residues. For the CDR3, the DNA is TGTGCCAGCAGCCAAACGCGGGGGGGCTCCTACAATGAGCAGTTCTTC. Its protein product is CASSQTRGGSYNEQFF.

The V gene is TRBV7-2, the J gene TRBJ2-1, with 8 bases that match TRBD1. The CDR3 runs 15 residues. Germline CDR1 SGHTA, CDR2 FQGNSA. Trimming cost V 5 bases and J 1 base; bases outside gene matches: 4. Here the CDR3 reads CASSIDRGSYNEQFF. The CDR3 DNA reads TGTGCCAGCAGCATCGACAGGGGATCCTACAATGAGCAGTTCTTC.

The CDR3 DNA is TGTGCCACCAGCCACTCACCGGGACAGGCAAATGAAAAACTGTTTTTT. This encodes CATSHSPGQANEKLFF. The chain joins TRBV15 to TRBJ1-4, with 8 bases lining up with TRBD1. Germline CDR1 reads LNHNV; CDR2 reads YYDKDF (reference sequence). V was pared by 5 bases and J by 5 bases, with 10 bases of the junction left unmatched. The CDR3 consists of 16 residues.

The rearrangement links TRBV4-1 to TRBJ2-7; TRBD1 is a possible D gene (6 bases). Germline CDR1 reads MGHRA; CDR2 reads YSYEKL. The CDR3 loop spans 14 amino acids. V was pared by 4 bases and J by 4 bases, with 14 bases between. The DNA for the CDR3 is TGCGCCAGCAGCCGCCGGGACACCGGATACGAGCAGTACGTC. Translation: CASSRRDTGYEQYV.

The rearrangement joins TRBV7-6 to TRBJ1-1, with 10 nucleotides matching TRBD1. The CDR3 is made up of 15 amino acids. V shed 6 bases and J 12 bases; nucleotides not matched to a gene: 16. Germline-derived CDR1 and CDR2 are SGHVS and FNYEAQ. The CDR3 region is CASRMGTGAADLPFF. Here the CDR3 DNA reads TGTGCCAGCAGAATGGGGACAGGGGCCGCCGACCTCCCTTTCTTT.

The chain links TRBV5-1 to TRBJ2-5; 15 nucleotides line up with TRBD2. The germline V gene has CDR1 SGHRS and CDR2 YFSETQ. V was clipped by 4 bases and J by 4 bases; unmatched bases: 5. The length of the CDR3 is 16 residues. This chain's CDR3 is CASSPGLAGGTETQYF. DNA for the CDR3: TGCGCCAGCAGCCCGGGACTAGCGGGGGGAACAGAGACCCAGTACTTC.

The rearrangement uses TRBV7-2 and TRBJ2-1; the D gene is possibly TRBD1 (5 bases). Germline V gene sequence: CDR1 SGHTA, CDR2 FQGNSA. The V end was cut by 1 base, the J end by 15 bases, with 16 bases between. CDR3 length equals 13 residues. CDR3 sequence: CASSLGWGQYWFF. The CDR3 nucleotides are TGTGCCAGCAGCTTAGGGTGGGGCCAATATTGGTTCTTC.

This clone is a singleton in its sample. The rearrangement joins TRBV28 to TRBJ2-7, with 10 bases lining up with TRBD1. There are 15 residues in the CDR3. V lost 6 bases to trimming and J lost 1 base; unmatched junction nucleotides: 6. Germline V gene lookup returns CDR1 MDHEN and CDR2 SYDVKM. DNA of the CDR3: TGTGCCAGCAGAAGACAGGGGGCAGTATCCTACGAGCAGTACGTC. Translation gives CASRRQGAVSYEQYV.

Points on this clone: An end of the junction does not agree with germline; a read error may underlie this. V usage is TRBV4-1 and J usage is TRBJ1-2, with D uncertain. The CDR3 has 13 residues. CDR1 is MGHRA and CDR2 is YSYEKL in the germline V gene. CDR3 amino acids: CASSQEYSHRGSF. The DNA for the CDR3 is TGCGCCAGCAGCCAAGAATATTCGCACCGAGGCTCCTTC.

This clone appeared once. Distinct nucleotide sequences in the sample also encode this CDR3. The rearrangement uses TRBV5-1 and TRBJ2-7; D may be TRBD2 (5 bases). Trimming removed 0 bases from V and 3 bases from J, with 10 bases in between. The length of the CDR3 is 14 residues. Germline-derived CDR1 and CDR2 are SGHRS and YFSETQ. In nucleotides, the CDR3 is TGCGCCAGCAGCTTGGGGTCCCGGGACTACGAGCAGTACTTC. This gives the protein CASSLGSRDYEQYF. Using reference TRBV5-1 and TRBJ2-7 for the parts outside the CDR3, the full variable domain is KAGVTQTPRYLIKTRGQQVTLSCSPISGHRSVSWYQQTPGQGLQFLFEYFSETQRNKGNFPGRFSGRQFSNSRSEMNVSTLELGDSALYLCASSLGSRDYEQYFGPGTRLTVT.

The chain uses TRBV21-1 and TRBJ1-2; the table calls TRBD1, which could not be checked here. TRBV21-1 counts as a pseudogene. The CDR3 runs 12 residues. CDR3 sequence reads: CASTRFFYGYTF. The CDR3, as DNA: TGTGCCAGCACCAGGTTTTTTTATGGCTACACCTTC.

The chain recombines TRBV7-2 with TRBJ1-6; tentatively, D is TRBD1 (6 bases). Germline V lookup: CDR1 SGHTA, CDR2 FQGNSA. The V gene lost 0 bases and the J gene lost 0 bases, with 15 bases spanning the gap. CDR3 length: 19 residues. DNA of the CDR3: TGTGCCAGCAGCTTAGCTAAACAGGGCAGTTTCTCCTATAATTCACCCCTCCACTTT. Encoded protein: CASSLAKQGSFSYNSPLHF.

The V gene is TRBV29-1, the J gene TRBJ1-1; a weak D match, TRBD1 (5 bases). From germline, CDR1 is SQVTM and CDR2 ANQGSEA. There are 14 residues in the CDR3. Trimming took off 2 bases at V and 0 bases at J, with 10 bases between the two ends. For the CDR3, the DNA is TGCAGCGTTGAATCTCCAGGGTTGAACACTGAAGCTTTCTTT. It is translated as CSVESPGLNTEAFF.